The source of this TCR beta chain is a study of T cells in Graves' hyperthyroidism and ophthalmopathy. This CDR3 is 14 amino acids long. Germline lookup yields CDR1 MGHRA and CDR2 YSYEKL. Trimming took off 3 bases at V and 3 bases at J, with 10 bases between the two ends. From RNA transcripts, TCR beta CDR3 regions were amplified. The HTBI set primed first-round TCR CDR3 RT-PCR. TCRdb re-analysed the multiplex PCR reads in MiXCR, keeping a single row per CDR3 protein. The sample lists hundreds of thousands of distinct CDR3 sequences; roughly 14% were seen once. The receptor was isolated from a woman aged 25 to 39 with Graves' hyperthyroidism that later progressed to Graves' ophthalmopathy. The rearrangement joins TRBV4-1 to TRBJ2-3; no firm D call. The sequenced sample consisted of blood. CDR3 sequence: CASSHPQVTDTQYF. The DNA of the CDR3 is TGCGCCAGCAGCCATCCTCAGGTAACAGATACGCAGTATTTT.